The rows below give T cell receptor beta chains drawn from one sample of a study of monozygotic twins with cystic fibrosis. The protocol was immunoSEQ multiplex PCR, while the TCRdb copy is restricted to in-frame clones and leaves out a portion. The data contain 30,000 or so clones, 66% of them singletons. Sequencing was carried out using blood. These receptors were obtained from a girl aged 5 to 17 with cystic fibrosis. Each CDR3 is given with its conserved first and last residue. The order of the fields is V gene, J gene, CDR3 protein.

TRBV20-1	TRBJ1-2	CSAADNYGYTF
TRBV7-2	TRBJ1-1	CASSRRRNTEAFF
TRBV13	TRBJ2-2	CASSSGTSGPAKLNTGELFF
TRBV7-2	TRBJ2-7	CASSPNRDTLYEQYF
TRBV5-6	TRBJ2-6	CASSLTGSSSGANVLTF
TRBV7-8	TRBJ2-7	CASSLGLEVEQYF
TRBV6-5	TRBJ1-1	CASSYEFWGRTEAFF
TRBV18	TRBJ2-5	CASSNREETQYF
TRBV30	TRBJ1-1	CAWSADRLNTEAFF
TRBV11-2	TRBJ2-2	CASAGEGELFF
TRBV28	TRBJ2-2	CASSLSAGGHTGELFF
TRBV6-4	TRBJ2-1	CARMGHLFYNEQFF
TRBV5-1	TRBJ2-4	CASNAGTSGSGAKNIQYF
TRBV6-6	TRBJ2-1	CASKPVTGIHEQFF
TRBV30	TRBJ2-3	CAGGRTSGADTQYF
TRBV7-8	TRBJ1-2	CASNARLDLAGPNYGYTF
TRBV19	TRBJ1-5	CASSIDRAKQPQHF
TRBV15	TRBJ1-4	CATSRGTGRGEKLFF
TRBV11-2	TRBJ2-7	CASSLLAGGYEQYF